Described below is a single T cell receptor (beta chain) sequence and its context. What it recognizes is unknown. Profiling relied on immunoSEQ multiplex PCR, and the TCRdb table lists in-frame clones only, not all of them. This sample carries about 480,000 clones, about 79% of them seen once, and the ten largest clones take under 15%. V lost 3 bases, J lost 4 bases, and 12 bases lay in between. The germline gives CDR1 KGHSH, CDR2 LQKENI. The CDR3 loop spans 14 amino acids. This sample stems from a study of shared clonotypes between healthy human individuals. Broader study findings: Sampling involved blood alone; tissue repertoires likely differ. Genetic and exposure-history diversity was limited by the few donors.

The chain is built from TRBV18 and TRBJ2-5, with D possibly TRBD2 on 6 matching bases. Sequencing was performed on PBMCs. This clonotype was sampled from a woman aged 40 to 50 in good health. Some clones in this sample may be carry-over from other donors' samples. The CDR3 coding sequence is TGTGCCAGCTCACCGGGACTCCAGACAGAGACCCAGTACTTC. Protein: CASSPGLQTETQYF.